The rows below give T cell receptor beta chains drawn from one sample of a study of Ad26.COV2.S vaccination and SARS-CoV-2 variants. The method was immunoSEQ multiplex PCR; TCRdb's version includes in-frame clones alone and lacks a portion of them. This repertoire shows approximately 410,000 clones, approximately 88% found once; its top ten account for 3.6%. The sequences come from peripheral blood, collected in a trial of Ad26.COV2.S vaccine versus placebo. The receptors come from a person aged 18-60 years who received the Ad26.COV2.S COVID-19 vaccine or a placebo. The CDR3 runs from the conserved cysteine through the conserved F or W. Each record gives: D gene, clone size, J gene, V gene, CDR3 protein, CDR3 DNA. The D gene is left open where the match is weak. Clone sizes are given selectively: once, few, many, or a class where the clone is expanded.

d_call: NA
clone_size: NA
j_call: TRBJ2-5
v_call: TRBV18
cdr3_aa: CASSPKRVQETQYF
cdr3_nt: TGTGCCAGCTCACCAAAGCGGGTCCAAGAGACCCAGTACTTC

d_call: NA
clone_size: NA
j_call: TRBJ2-4
v_call: TRBV30
cdr3_aa: CAWSVLERAIQYF
cdr3_nt: TGTGCCTGGAGTGTACTGGAGAGAGCCATTCAGTACTTC

d_call: NA
clone_size: NA
j_call: TRBJ2-1
v_call: TRBV7-2
cdr3_aa: CASSLDGAGSNEQFF
cdr3_nt: TGTGCCAGCAGCTTAGACGGGGCGGGGTCCAATGAGCAGTTCTTC

d_call: NA
clone_size: NA
j_call: TRBJ2-3
v_call: TRBV12-3/TRBV12-4
cdr3_aa: CASRNTDTQYF
cdr3_nt: TGTGCCAGCAGGAACACAGATACGCAGTATTTT

d_call: NA
clone_size: NA
j_call: TRBJ2-3
v_call: TRBV18
cdr3_aa: CASSPPGRGSDTQYF
cdr3_nt: TGTGCCAGCTCACCACCGGGCAGGGGTTCAGATACGCAGTATTTT

d_call: NA
clone_size: NA
j_call: TRBJ2-2
v_call: TRBV2
cdr3_aa: CASCTTPGNTGELFF
cdr3_nt: TGTGCCAGCTGCACCACCCCGGGGAACACCGGGGAGCTGTTTTTT

d_call: TRBD2
clone_size: NA
j_call: TRBJ2-5
v_call: TRBV5-1
cdr3_aa: CASSLDTSGGLYQETQYF
cdr3_nt: TGCGCCAGCAGCTTGGATACTAGCGGGGGCCTGTACCAAGAGACCCAGTACTTC

d_call: TRBD2
clone_size: NA
j_call: TRBJ2-2
v_call: TRBV5-4
cdr3_aa: CASSGLAGRANTGELFF
cdr3_nt: TGTGCCAGCAGCGGACTAGCGGGGCGTGCGAACACCGGGGAGCTGTTTTTT

d_call: NA
clone_size: NA
j_call: TRBJ2-1
v_call: TRBV6-2/TRBV6-3
cdr3_aa: CASSYSEVMGEQFF
cdr3_nt: TGTGCCAGCAGTTACTCCGAGGTCATGGGTGAGCAGTTCTTC

d_call: NA
clone_size: NA
j_call: TRBJ1-2
v_call: TRBV4-3
cdr3_aa: CASSQVIRQDYGYTF
cdr3_nt: TGCGCCAGCAGCCAAGTTATTAGGCAGGACTATGGCTACACCTTC

d_call: NA
clone_size: NA
j_call: TRBJ2-3
v_call: TRBV6-1
cdr3_aa: CASSETFPQGNTQYF
cdr3_nt: TGTGCCAGCAGTGAAACTTTCCCACAGGGAAATACGCAGTATTTT

d_call: NA
clone_size: NA
j_call: TRBJ2-7
v_call: TRBV27
cdr3_aa: CASSSLYEQYF
cdr3_nt: TGTGCCAGCAGTTCTCTCTACGAGCAGTACTTC

d_call: TRBD2
clone_size: NA
j_call: TRBJ2-1
v_call: TRBV20-1
cdr3_aa: CSASRGTSGAGNEQFF
cdr3_nt: TGCAGTGCTAGTAGGGGGACTAGCGGGGCTGGCAATGAGCAGTTCTTC

d_call: NA
clone_size: NA
j_call: TRBJ2-3
v_call: TRBV5-1
cdr3_aa: CASSLRDTQYF
cdr3_nt: TGCGCCAGCAGCTTGAGGGATACGCAGTATTTT

d_call: NA
clone_size: NA
j_call: TRBJ1-6
v_call: TRBV7-8
cdr3_aa: CASSSSPGQVNSPLHF
cdr3_nt: TGTGCCAGCAGCTCCTCACCGGGACAAGTTAATTCACCCCTCCACTTT

d_call: TRBD2
clone_size: once
j_call: TRBJ2-1
v_call: TRBV4-2
cdr3_aa: CASSQEPGGGADEQFF
cdr3_nt: TGTGCCAGCAGCCAAGAACCCGGCGGGGGGGCGGATGAGCAGTTCTTC

d_call: NA
clone_size: NA
j_call: TRBJ1-5
v_call: TRBV6-5
cdr3_aa: CASSYGRDNQPQHF
cdr3_nt: TGTGCCAGCAGTTATGGACGGGACAATCAGCCCCAGCATTTT

d_call: NA
clone_size: NA
j_call: TRBJ2-7
v_call: TRBV29-1
cdr3_aa: CSVEWQDPYEQYF
cdr3_nt: TGCAGCGTTGAATGGCAGGACCCCTACGAGCAGTACTTC

d_call: NA
clone_size: NA
j_call: TRBJ1-1
v_call: TRBV18
cdr3_aa: CASSTKGIRVIDTEAFF
cdr3_nt: TGTGCCAGCTCAACTAAAGGAATCCGAGTGATCGACACTGAAGCTTTCTTT

d_call: TRBD1
clone_size: NA
j_call: TRBJ2-1
v_call: TRBV5-8
cdr3_aa: CASNHGTGVSNEQFF
cdr3_nt: TGTGCCAGCAACCACGGGACAGGGGTATCCAATGAGCAGTTCTTC

d_call: NA
clone_size: NA
j_call: TRBJ2-7
v_call: TRBV13
cdr3_aa: CASSSRGVGTSYEQYF
cdr3_nt: TGTGCCAGCAGCTCCCGTGGGGTCGGTACGTCCTACGAGCAGTACTTC

d_call: NA
clone_size: few
j_call: TRBJ2-7
v_call: TRBV7-2
cdr3_aa: CASSLGHSEQYF
cdr3_nt: TGTGCCAGCAGCTTAGGGCATAGCGAGCAGTACTTC

d_call: NA
clone_size: NA
j_call: TRBJ1-1
v_call: TRBV10-2
cdr3_aa: CATRGAGGTEAFF
cdr3_nt: TGCGCCACCCGAGGGGCCGGGGGCACTGAAGCTTTCTTT

d_call: NA
clone_size: NA
j_call: TRBJ1-1
v_call: TRBV27
cdr3_aa: CASSLTGGWGTEAFF
cdr3_nt: TGTGCCAGCAGTTTAACGGGGGGCTGGGGCACTGAAGCTTTCTTT

d_call: NA
clone_size: NA
j_call: TRBJ1-4
v_call: TRBV9
cdr3_aa: CASSARGRLGEKLFF
cdr3_nt: TGTGCCAGCAGCGCGAGGGGACGGTTAGGTGAAAAACTGTTTTTT

d_call: NA
clone_size: few
j_call: TRBJ2-7
v_call: TRBV23-1
cdr3_aa: CASTRQYF
cdr3_nt: TGCGCCAGCACCCGGCAGTACTTC

d_call: TRBD1
clone_size: once
j_call: TRBJ2-2
v_call: TRBV6-1
cdr3_aa: CASSEPDRDVTGELFF
cdr3_nt: TGTGCCAGCAGTGAACCGGACAGGGACGTCACCGGGGAGCTGTTTTTT

d_call: TRBD1
clone_size: NA
j_call: TRBJ1-4
v_call: TRBV28
cdr3_aa: CASSRRTGWEEKLFF
cdr3_nt: TGTGCCAGCAGTCGACGGACAGGGTGGGAAGAAAAACTGTTTTTT

d_call: TRBD1
clone_size: NA
j_call: TRBJ2-7
v_call: TRBV29-1
cdr3_aa: CSVEKQGNYEQYF
cdr3_nt: TGCAGCGTTGAAAAACAGGGGAATTACGAGCAGTACTTC

d_call: NA
clone_size: NA
j_call: TRBJ1-1
v_call: TRBV6-5
cdr3_aa: CASSYQGRDTEAFF
cdr3_nt: TGTGCCAGCAGTTACCAGGGGAGGGACACTGAAGCTTTCTTT

d_call: NA
clone_size: NA
j_call: TRBJ2-3
v_call: TRBV19
cdr3_aa: CASSIRTFTDTQYF
cdr3_nt: TGTGCCAGTAGTATCAGGACTTTCACAGATACGCAGTATTTT

d_call: NA
clone_size: NA
j_call: TRBJ1-5
v_call: TRBV16
cdr3_aa: CASSQFKGAQPQHF
cdr3_nt: TGTGCCAGCAGCCAATTTAAGGGCGCGCAGCCCCAGCATTTT

d_call: TRBD2
clone_size: NA
j_call: TRBJ2-7
v_call: TRBV6-5
cdr3_aa: CATGVAGSHEQYF
cdr3_nt: TGTGCCACCGGGGTAGCGGGGTCCCACGAGCAGTACTTC

d_call: NA
clone_size: NA
j_call: TRBJ2-7
v_call: TRBV4-3
cdr3_aa: CASSQVPTASYEQYF
cdr3_nt: TGCGCCAGCAGCCAAGTACCGACCGCCTCCTACGAGCAGTACTTC

d_call: TRBD1
clone_size: NA
j_call: TRBJ1-4
v_call: TRBV3-1/TRBV3-2
cdr3_aa: CASSRTGGTNEKLFF
cdr3_nt: TGTGCCAGCAGCCGGACAGGCGGGACTAATGAAAAACTGTTTTTT

d_call: NA
clone_size: NA
j_call: TRBJ2-2
v_call: TRBV9
cdr3_aa: CASSVNSRRTGELFF
cdr3_nt: TGTGCCAGCAGCGTGAATAGTCGGAGGACCGGGGAGCTGTTTTTT

d_call: NA
clone_size: NA
j_call: TRBJ1-1
v_call: TRBV7-9
cdr3_aa: CASSSTEAFF
cdr3_nt: TGTGCCAGCAGCTCCACTGAAGCTTTCTTT

d_call: NA
clone_size: NA
j_call: TRBJ2-1
v_call: TRBV11-2
cdr3_aa: CASSSGGRLEQFF
cdr3_nt: TGTGCCAGCAGCTCCGGGGGGCGCCTGGAGCAGTTCTTC

d_call: NA
clone_size: NA
j_call: TRBJ1-2
v_call: TRBV3-1/TRBV3-2
cdr3_aa: CASSQFGGRVDYGYTF
cdr3_nt: TGTGCCAGCAGCCAATTCGGGGGGCGCGTTGACTATGGCTACACCTTC

d_call: TRBD2
clone_size: NA
j_call: TRBJ2-7
v_call: TRBV4-1
cdr3_aa: CASSSSGDYEQYF
cdr3_nt: TGCGCCAGCAGCTCTAGCGGGGACTACGAGCAGTACTTC

d_call: NA
clone_size: NA
j_call: TRBJ1-1
v_call: TRBV5-6
cdr3_aa: CASSLTYGLMNTEAFF
cdr3_nt: TGTGCCAGCAGCTTGACGTACGGGCTAATGAACACTGAAGCTTTCTTT

d_call: NA
clone_size: NA
j_call: TRBJ1-1
v_call: TRBV7-3
cdr3_aa: CASKEARNTEAFF
cdr3_nt: TGTGCCAGCAAAGAGGCCAGGAACACTGAAGCTTTCTTT

d_call: TRBD1
clone_size: NA
j_call: TRBJ2-2
v_call: TRBV7-8
cdr3_aa: CASSHDRGRFTGELFF
cdr3_nt: TGTGCCAGCAGCCACGACAGGGGGCGCTTCACCGGGGAGCTGTTTTTT

d_call: NA
clone_size: NA
j_call: TRBJ2-7
v_call: TRBV9
cdr3_aa: CASSVGRGGHEQYF
cdr3_nt: TGTGCCAGCAGCGTAGGCAGGGGGGGCCACGAGCAGTACTTC

d_call: NA
clone_size: NA
j_call: TRBJ1-2
v_call: TRBV24-1
cdr3_aa: CATSSVGTAGYTF
cdr3_nt: TGTGCCACCAGCTCCGTTGGGACCGCTGGCTACACCTTC

d_call: NA
clone_size: NA
j_call: TRBJ1-5
v_call: TRBV18
cdr3_aa: CASFTQGNNQPQHF
cdr3_nt: TGTGCCAGCTTCACCCAGGGGAATAACCAGCCCCAGCATTTT

d_call: NA
clone_size: NA
j_call: TRBJ2-2
v_call: TRBV5-4
cdr3_aa: CASSLAGNTGELFF
cdr3_nt: TGTGCCAGCAGCTTGGCTGGGAACACCGGGGAGCTGTTTTTT

d_call: TRBD2
clone_size: NA
j_call: TRBJ2-7
v_call: TRBV23-1
cdr3_aa: CANGDPGEGEQYF
cdr3_nt: TGCGCCAACGGGGACCCTGGGGAGGGCGAGCAGTACTTC

d_call: NA
clone_size: NA
j_call: TRBJ1-2
v_call: TRBV11-2
cdr3_aa: CASSLAWGGYTF
cdr3_nt: TGTGCCAGCAGCTTAGCCTGGGGCGGCTACACCTTC

d_call: TRBD1
clone_size: once
j_call: TRBJ2-7
v_call: TRBV27
cdr3_aa: CASKPEGGTGAYEQYF
cdr3_nt: TGTGCCAGCAAACCAGAAGGAGGGACAGGAGCCTACGAGCAGTACTTC

d_call: TRBD2
clone_size: NA
j_call: TRBJ2-7
v_call: TRBV7-6
cdr3_aa: CASSQPAGAGEQYF
cdr3_nt: TGTGCCAGCAGTCAACCCGCGGGAGCCGGCGAGCAGTACTTC

d_call: NA
clone_size: NA
j_call: TRBJ2-3
v_call: TRBV7-3
cdr3_aa: CASSPGATRGDTQYF
cdr3_nt: TGTGCCAGCAGCCCAGGGGCTACCAGGGGAGATACGCAGTATTTT

d_call: TRBD1
clone_size: NA
j_call: TRBJ2-2
v_call: TRBV3-1/TRBV3-2
cdr3_aa: CASSQAGQGAGELFF
cdr3_nt: TGTGCCAGCAGCCAGGCGGGACAGGGGGCCGGGGAGCTGTTTTTT

d_call: NA
clone_size: NA
j_call: TRBJ2-5
v_call: TRBV5-1
cdr3_aa: CASSLLAEETQYF
cdr3_nt: TGCGCCAGCAGCCTCCTAGCAGAAGAGACCCAGTACTTC

d_call: TRBD2
clone_size: NA
j_call: TRBJ2-3
v_call: TRBV9
cdr3_aa: CASSVARLAGGGDTQYF
cdr3_nt: TGTGCCAGCAGCGTAGCCCGACTAGCGGGGGGAGGAGATACGCAGTATTTT

d_call: NA
clone_size: NA
j_call: TRBJ2-1
v_call: TRBV11-3
cdr3_aa: CASSLSGDGGNEQFF
cdr3_nt: TGTGCCAGCAGCTTATCGGGGGATGGGGGGAATGAGCAGTTCTTC

d_call: TRBD1
clone_size: NA
j_call: TRBJ2-7
v_call: TRBV5-4
cdr3_aa: CASSQGTGGSYEQYF
cdr3_nt: TGTGCCAGCAGCCAAGGGACAGGGGGCTCCTACGAGCAGTACTTC

d_call: TRBD1
clone_size: NA
j_call: TRBJ2-7
v_call: TRBV25-1
cdr3_aa: CASSPADWDRFHEQYF
cdr3_nt: TGTGCCAGCAGTCCGGCAGATTGGGACAGGTTCCACGAGCAGTACTTC

d_call: NA
clone_size: once
j_call: TRBJ2-5
v_call: TRBV27
cdr3_aa: CASKRVGETQYF
cdr3_nt: TGTGCCAGCAAAAGGGTGGGAGAGACCCAGTACTTC

d_call: TRBD2
clone_size: few
j_call: TRBJ2-1
v_call: TRBV7-6
cdr3_aa: CASSLTHSGAYNEQFF
cdr3_nt: TGTGCCAGCAGCTTAACCCATAGCGGGGCGTACAATGAGCAGTTCTTC